Sequencing of this T cell receptor beta chain was carried out in a study of T cell changes during pregnancy in multiple sclerosis. CDR1 and CDR2 (germline): SGHDT, YYEEEE. V lost 0 bases to trimming and J lost 7 bases; unmatched junction nucleotides: 5. The CDR3 is 15 residues long. Here immunoSEQ multiplex PCR was the method, and the copy in TCRdb shows in-frame clones only, minus some. Counted here are tens of thousands of clones, around 92% occurring once; the ten biggest clones make up around 1%. This clonotype was obtained from a female donor with multiple sclerosis, enrolled in a pregnancy study. The rearrangement uses TRBV5-6 and TRBJ1-5; 9 positions agree with TRBD1. This sample comprised peripheral blood, obtained after pregnancy. The CDR3 DNA reads TGTGCCAGCAGCTTGGGGGACAGGGTGAGGCAGCCCCAGCATTTT. Translation: CASSLGDRVRQPQHF.